This T cell receptor beta chain was captured in a study of CD8 T cells in ankylosing spondylitis (dated 2017 in TCRdb). Concerning the study at large: To find TCR variants linked to disease, the study profiled T cell receptor beta repertoires in ankylosing spondylitis patients and healthy donors. The whole study cohort included 108 healthy donors and about two dozen ankylosing spondylitis patients. Peripheral blood was sampled, and synovial fluid was also collected from ankylosing spondylitis patients.

TCRdb lists the instrument as Illumina MiSeq. TCR beta libraries were prepared by quantitative 5'-RACE with molecular barcodes. The study's processing was this. Disease-linked TCR variants were identified with a new computational method built on a probabilistic model of VDJ rearrangement. Starting from the raw public reads, TCRdb applied fastp trimming at Q25, assembled clones with MiXCR and retained in-frame beta chains. Each record represents a unique CDR3 protein, reported with the most common genes and DNA among its rows. TCRdb's processing, not the authors', yielded these V and J calls. This sample lists over 30,000 distinct CDR3 sequences; approximately 15% were detected once. Jointly, the top ten make up around 45% of the sample. Findings and caveats that apply to the study as a whole: The disease-linked clones had a CD8+ phenotype and were found at relatively low frequencies in peripheral blood. Blood from ankylosing spondylitis patients appeared to be characterized by a TCR beta motif made up of several highly homologous amino acid variants. Some TCR beta motif variants had previously been reported in synovial fluid and blood of reactive arthritis patients, which suggested common disease-initiation mechanisms. The disease-linked clones were reported as significantly enriched in matched synovial fluid samples from ankylosing spondylitis patients.

CDR1 and CDR2 are drawn from the germline V gene: SGHRS, YFSETQ. The CDR3 sequence holds 15 residues, the cysteine and phenylalanine included. Of the read, only the CDR3 DNA is kept; its 45 bases are in frame from base 1. At the junction V is shortened by 1 base and J by 2 bases; bases outside the gene matches: 4. This clonotype has a handful of counts. Its specific antigen is unknown. Base quality data are lacking; no much larger clone is found one base away. The sample consisted of blood. The source is a male donor with ankylosing spondylitis or in good health (not recorded which). This sequence uses TRBV5-1 and TRBJ2-7, with 9 bases in between that match TRBD2. CDR3 protein: CASSLTSGQTYEQYF. The DNA reads as follows: TGCGCCAGCAGCTTGACTAGCGGGCAAACCTACGAGCAGTACTTC.